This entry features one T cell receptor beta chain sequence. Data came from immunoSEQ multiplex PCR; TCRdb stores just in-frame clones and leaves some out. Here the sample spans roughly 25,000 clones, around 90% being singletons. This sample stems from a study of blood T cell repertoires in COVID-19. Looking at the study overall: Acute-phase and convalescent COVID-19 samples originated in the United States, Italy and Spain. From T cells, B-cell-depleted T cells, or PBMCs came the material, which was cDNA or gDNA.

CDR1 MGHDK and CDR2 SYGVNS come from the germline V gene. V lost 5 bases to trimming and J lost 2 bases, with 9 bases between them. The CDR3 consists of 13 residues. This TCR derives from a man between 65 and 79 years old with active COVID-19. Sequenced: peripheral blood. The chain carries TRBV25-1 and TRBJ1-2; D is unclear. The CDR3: CASSSDNNYGYTF. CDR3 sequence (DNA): TGTGCCAGCAGTTCAGACAACAACTATGGCTACACCTTC.